These 27 T cell receptor beta chains were all obtained from the same sample, sequenced in a study of spatial heterogeneity in lung cancer. Using its own MiXCR run on the 5' RACE reads, TCRdb lists one record per CDR3 protein. The sample carries under 25,000 distinct CDR3 sequences, around 5.8% recorded once. Time point of the sample: sample taken at primary tumor resection. The material was PBMCs, obtained at surgery. These receptors all come from a male donor with early-stage non-small cell lung cancer.

The rearrangement links TRBV9 to TRBJ2-1; 8 bases match TRBD2. J lost 7 bases, V lost 0 bases, and 9 bases had no gene match. CDR3 size: 16 residues. Per the germline V gene, CDR1 is SGDLS and CDR2 is YYNGEE. This CDR3 is CASSVAPSGGMNEQFF. For the CDR3, the DNA is TGTGCCAGCAGCGTAGCCCCCAGCGGGGGAATGAATGAGCAGTTCTTC.

Sample share makes this clonotype medium-sized. The chain has TRBV19 and TRBJ2-3, with unresolved D. CDR1 and CDR2 from the germline V gene are LNHDA and SQIVND (reference sequence). V was clipped by 7 bases and J by 0 bases, with 8 bases between them. The CDR3 length is 13 residues. DNA of the CDR3: TGTGCCAGTAAGAAGGGAAGCACAGATACGCAGTATTTT. Translation gives CASKKGSTDTQYF.

Ten or more counts support this clonotype. The chain has TRBV11-1 and TRBJ2-2, with 8 bases that match TRBD1. From germline, CDR1 is SGHAT and CDR2 FQDESV (reference sequence). The CDR3 has 13 residues. Trimming took 8 bases from V and 7 from J; bases not matched to a gene: 6. CDR3 nucleotides: TGTGCCAGCCTAGGACAGGGCAGCGGGGAGCTGTTTTTT. Protein sequence: CASLGQGSGELFF.

This clonotype was detected ten times or more. The rearrangement links TRBV10-3 to TRBJ2-5; the D gene is possibly TRBD1 (6 bases). Germline lookup yields CDR1 ENHRY and CDR2 SYGVKD. Trimming pared 9 bases from V and 2 bases from J, leaving 13 bases between. The CDR3 consists of 13 residues. As DNA, the CDR3 is TGTGCCATGGGGAAGACAGGTCAAGAGACCCAGTACTTC. It specifies CAMGKTGQETQYF.

In its sample, this clonotype was seen a few times. The CDR3 spells CASSGWGISTDTQYF. DNA of the CDR3: TGTGCCAGCAGCGGCTGGGGGATCTCCACAGATACGCAGTATTTT. This chain joins TRBV9 and TRBJ2-3; tentatively, D is TRBD1 or TRBD2 (5 bases each). Between the trimmed V and J ends, which lost 3 bases and 2 bases, there was a span of 13 bases. CDR3 size: 15 residues. Germline V CDR1 and CDR2: SGDLS, YYNGEE.

The chain couples TRBV14 to TRBJ2-7, with 8 bases that match TRBD1. This CDR3 is 15 amino acids long. V was clipped by 1 base and J by 2 bases; unmatched bases: 4. Germline lookup yields CDR1 SGHDN and CDR2 FVKESK. The CDR3 sequence is CASSQGTGITYEQYF. In nucleotides, the CDR3 is TGTGCCAGCAGCCAAGGGACAGGGATCACCTACGAGCAGTACTTC.

This clonotype was counted ten times or more. This chain connects TRBV11-2 to TRBJ1-1, with D unresolved. Germline assignment: CDR1 SGHAT and CDR2 FQNNGV. The CDR3 consists of 13 residues. Trimming removed 2 bases at V and 1 base at J, with 5 bases between. The CDR3, as DNA: TGTGCCAGCAGCTTAAACAAGAACACTGAAGCTTTCTTT. It specifies CASSLNKNTEAFF. The full variable domain, in which reference TRBV11-2 and TRBJ1-1 provide the parts outside the CDR3, is EAGVAQSPRYKIIEKRQSVAFWCNPISGHATLYWYQQILGQGPKLLIQFQNNGVVDDSQLPKDRFSAERLKGVDSTLKIQPAKLEDSAVYLCASSLNKNTEAFFGQGTRLTVV.

This chain connects TRBV3-1 to TRBJ1-1, with no clear D. V gave up 1 base and J gave up 4 bases, with 10 bases separating them. The germline gives CDR1 LGHDT, CDR2 YNNKEL (reference sequence). The CDR3 totals 14 residues. The CDR3 sequence: CASSQGMGTTEAFF. CDR3 coding DNA: TGTGCCAGCAGCCAAGGAATGGGTACCACTGAAGCTTTCTTT. Using reference TRBV3-1 and TRBJ1-1 for the parts outside the CDR3, the full variable domain is DTAVSQTPKYLVTQMGNDKSIKCEQNLGHDTMYWYKQDSKKFLKIMFSYNNKELIINETVPNRFSPKSPDKAHLNLHINSLELGDSAVYFCASSQGMGTTEAFFGQGTRLTVV.

This clonotype has only one observation. One base away lies a much larger clone, so this may be a sequencing read error. The chain joins TRBV29-1 to TRBJ1-5; D is unclear. The CDR3 has 14 residues. Looked up from germline, CDR1 is SQVTM and CDR2 is ANQGSEA. The CDR3 DNA sequence: TGCAGCGTAGCAGAGCAGGATAGCGATCAGCCCCAGCATTTT. This sequence encodes CSVAEQDSDQPQHF.

This clonotype was observed many times. In DNA, the CDR3 is TGTGCCAGCAGCCAGGGGCAATTAAGAACAGATACGCAGTATTTT. This encodes CASSQGQLRTDTQYF. This chain connects TRBV7-8 to TRBJ2-3; the D gene is possibly TRBD1 (6 bases). The CDR3 contains 15 residues. From germline, CDR1 is SGHVS and CDR2 FQNEAQ. The V end was cut by 5 bases, the J end by 3 bases, with 15 bases between.

This clonotype was seen at least ten times. The CDR3 DNA follows: TGTGCCAGCAGTTACTCTTTGGCAGGGGTCGAGACCCAGTACTTC. The encoded protein is CASSYSLAGVETQYF. V is TRBV6-5 and J is TRBJ2-5, with TRBD1 as a possible D gene (6 bases). Trimming stripped 0 bases from V and 5 bases from J, with 13 bases between. Germline V CDR1 and CDR2: MNHEY, SVGAGI. CDR3 length equals 15 residues.

The chain has TRBV27 and TRBJ2-2; D possibly uses TRBD1 or TRBD2 (6 bases each). Germline V gene lookup returns CDR1 MNHEY and CDR2 SMNVEV (reference sequence). Between the trimmed V and J ends, which lost 0 bases and 6 bases, there was a span of 8 bases. The CDR3 runs 14 residues. CDR3 region: CASSLSRGAGELFF. CDR3 coding DNA: TGTGCCAGCAGTTTATCGAGGGGGGCCGGGGAGCTGTTTTTT.

The table lists this clonotype with many counts. This sequence joins TRBV18 and TRBJ2-7; 8 nucleotides align to TRBD1. The CDR3 is made up of 14 amino acids. With V trimmed by 6 bases and J by 6 bases, 10 bases remained unmatched. Germline V gene data show CDR1 as KGHSH and CDR2 as LQKENI. The CDR3 sequence is CASSRTGTESEQYF. The CDR3 nucleotides are TGTGCCAGCTCCCGGACAGGGACAGAAAGCGAGCAGTACTTC. The full variable domain, in which reference TRBV18 and TRBJ2-7 provide the parts outside the CDR3, is NAGVMQNPRHLVRRRGQEARLRCSPMKGHSHVYWYRQLPEEGLKFMVYLQKENIIDESGMPKERFSAEFPKEGPSILRIQQVVRGDSAAYFCASSRTGTESEQYFGPGTRLTVT.

The chain joins TRBV19 to TRBJ2-1; 11 bases align to TRBD2. Germline V gene lookup returns CDR1 LNHDA and CDR2 SQIVND (reference sequence). Trimming at V came to 5 bases and at J to 5 bases, leaving 5 bases not matched to a gene. CDR3 length equals 15 residues. Here the CDR3 DNA reads TGTGCCAGTAGTCGACTAGCGGGACCCGACAATGAGCAGTTCTTC. Translating it yields CASSRLAGPDNEQFF. Full variable domain (outside the CDR3, taken from reference TRBV19 and TRBJ2-1): DGGITQSPKYLFRKEGQNVTLSCEQNLNHDAMYWYRQDPGQGLRLIYYSQIVNDFQKGDIAEGYSVSREKKESFPLTVTSAQKNPTAFYLCASSRLAGPDNEQFFGPGTRLTVL.

There are many counts of this clonotype. The J gene is TRBJ2-7, the V gene TRBV28; D may correspond to TRBD1 or TRBD2 (6 bases each). V lost 11 bases to trimming and J lost 5 bases, with 16 bases between them. Looked up from germline, CDR1 is MDHEN and CDR2 is SYDVKM. The CDR3 contains 12 residues. The CDR3 DNA follows: TGTGCCGCGGGGCAGGGGAGGAACGAGCAGTACTTC. Amino acids: CAAGQGRNEQYF.

This clonotype was seen at least ten times. This chain uses TRBV7-6 with TRBJ1-6; D unclear. This CDR3 has 14 amino acids. Germline loops: CDR1 SGHVS, CDR2 FNYEAQ. V was shortened by 5 bases and J by 5 bases, with 10 bases between the two germline ends. CDR3 bases: TGTGCCAGCAGCCCAGACATAGATAATTCACCCCTCCACTTT. Translating it yields CASSPDIDNSPLHF.

The table lists this clonotype with many counts. V and J are TRBV28 and TRBJ2-5; TRBD2 agrees at 8 bases. V was pared by 3 bases and J by 7 bases, with 7 bases of the junction left unmatched. The CDR3 covers 14 residues. Germline V gene lookup returns CDR1 MDHEN and CDR2 SYDVKM. The CDR3 loop is CASSLGIAGRTQYF. CDR3 nucleotide sequence: TGTGCCAGCAGTTTGGGGATAGCGGGACGGACCCAGTACTTC.

In this sample, this clonotype turned up many times. CDR3 nucleotide sequence: TGTGCCAGCGTGGGGATTGGGGGAGGATACTTC. Translated: CASVGIGGGYF. The chain employs TRBV7-2 and TRBJ2-7; tentatively, D is TRBD2 (6 bases). Per germline, CDR1 SGHTA and CDR2 FQGNSA. Trimming removed 8 bases from V and 13 bases from J, with 18 bases in between. The CDR3 is made up of 11 amino acids.

This clonotype has at least ten counts. The V and J genes are TRBV7-6 and TRBJ1-5; 7 bases match TRBD1. This CDR3 comprises 15 residues. The germline V gene encodes CDR1 SGHVS and CDR2 FNYEAQ. V trimming: 5 bases; J trimming: 1 base; junction bases outside the gene matches: 5. This chain's CDR3 is CASSADRESNQPQHF. The CDR3 DNA reads as TGTGCCAGCAGCGCTGACAGGGAGAGCAATCAGCCCCAGCATTTT.

In its sample, this clonotype was seen many times. V gene TRBV7-9 combines with J gene TRBJ1-5; maybe TRBD1 (6 bases). Trimming took off 2 bases at V and 3 bases at J, with 14 bases between the two ends. CDR3 length equals 16 residues. CDR1 and CDR2 from the germline V gene are SEHNR and FQNEAQ (reference sequence). CDR3 protein: CASSLSHTGTNQPQHF. CDR3 DNA: TGTGCCAGCAGCTTAAGCCATACAGGGACCAATCAGCCCCAGCATTTT.

This clonotype has ten or more counts. The chain joins TRBV7-2 to TRBJ1-4; D unclear. Trimming stripped 4 bases from V and 4 bases from J, with 10 bases between. There are 14 residues in the CDR3. Germline V gives CDR1 SGHTA, CDR2 FQGNSA. The DNA of the CDR3 is TGTGCCAGCAGCTCGCACCCCGTTAATGAAAAACTGTTTTTT. It codes for CASSSHPVNEKLFF.

The rearrangement links TRBV6-6 to TRBJ2-1, with a possible D match to TRBD2 (6 bases). V was pared by 5 bases and J by 0 bases, with 17 bases between. The germline CDR1 and CDR2 sequences are MNHNY and SVGAGI (reference sequence). CDR3 size: 17 residues. CDR3 nucleotides: TGTGCCAGCAGTCCCCTTAGCGGAGGGAGCTCCTACAATGAGCAGTTCTTC. This translates into CASSPLSGGSSYNEQFF.

This clonotype was detected many times. The chain has TRBV7-2 and TRBJ2-1; D is unclear. CDR1 and CDR2 from the germline V gene are SGHTA and FQGNSA. The V and J ends lost 1 base and 0 bases respectively, with 10 bases between them. The CDR3 has 16 amino acids. The CDR3: CASSLDAVSSYNEQFF. DNA of the CDR3: TGTGCCAGCAGCTTAGACGCGGTCAGCTCCTACAATGAGCAGTTCTTC.

This clonotype has a count of ten or more. The V gene is TRBV6-2 or TRBV6-3, the J gene TRBJ2-3; 7 bases are shared with TRBD1. J was trimmed by 1 base and V by 5 bases; bases with no gene match: 3. Germline CDR1 reads MNHEY; CDR2 reads SVGEGT. The CDR3 contains 14 residues. For the CDR3, the DNA is TGTGCCAGCAGTACCGGGACAGGCACAGATACGCAGTATTTT. This sequence encodes CASSTGTGTDTQYF.

This clonotype was seen at least ten times. V is TRBV5-1 and J is TRBJ2-1; TRBD1 might be the D (6 bases). This CDR3 is built from 15 residues. V was clipped by 7 bases and J by 4 bases, with 18 bases between them. Germline CDR1 is SGHRS and CDR2 is YFSETQ. The CDR3 coding sequence is TGCGCCAGCCGCCCCCGGCAGGGGACATACAATGAGCAGTTCTTC. Amino acid sequence: CASRPRQGTYNEQFF.

This clonotype came up many times. The chain recombines TRBV7-9 with TRBJ1-1; D ambiguous. The V end was cut by 5 bases, the J end by 1 base, with 8 bases between. There are 13 residues in the CDR3. CDR1 is SEHNR and CDR2 is FQNEAQ in the germline V gene (reference sequence). CDR3 sequence reads: CASSPLGNTEAFF. In DNA, the CDR3 is TGTGCCAGCAGCCCCCTGGGGAACACTGAAGCTTTCTTT.

Within the sample, this clonotype is medium-sized (0.01 to 0.1%). This sequence joins TRBV7-2 and TRBJ2-7; unclear D gene. CDR3 length: 14 residues. Germline V gene sequence: CDR1 SGHTA, CDR2 FQGNSA. V lost 6 bases and J 7 bases, leaving 19 bases between the germline ends. The CDR3 reads CASSFFPPAREQYF. In nucleotides, the CDR3 is TGTGCCAGCAGTTTTTTTCCCCCAGCCAGAGAGCAGTACTTC.